The sequence of this TCR beta chain was determined in a study of blood T cell repertoires in COVID-19. Looking at the study overall: Sites in the United States, Italy and Spain provided acute and convalescent COVID-19 samples. In each case, the material was cDNA or gDNA derived from T cells, B-cell-depleted T cells, or PBMCs.

Germline V gives CDR1 SGHVS, CDR2 FNYEAQ. This CDR3 comprises 14 residues. The V end was cut by 1 base, the J end by 3 bases, with 10 bases between. The authors' processing: For nucleated cells, counts were estimated from reference gene primer amplification. Assay used: immunoSEQ multiplex PCR; TCRdb lists only in-frame clones, some missing. The V and J calls and clone size are taken from that table; D and trimming were inferred from the DNA. The repertoire holds some 100,000 clones, about 87% seen once, with 1% to 1.4% in the top ten. The sequenced sample consisted of peripheral blood. This sequence was found in a human donor in a cohort sampled during active COVID-19. The V call is TRBV7-6, the J call TRBJ2-7; possibly TRBD2 for D (6 bases). This CDR3 reads CASSLDGGNYEQYF. The CDR3 DNA sequence: TGTGCCAGCAGCTTAGACGGGGGTAACTACGAGCAGTACTTC.